These T cell receptor beta chains were read from a single sample in a study of CD4 T cells in relation to SARS-CoV-2 and coronaviruses. Assay: immunoSEQ multiplex PCR; the TCRdb copy retains only in-frame clones and omits some. The sample shows about 22,000 clones, 55% to 75% of them seen only once. Antigen specificity for these receptors is unknown. The sample comprised CD4+ T cells from PBMCs, cultured in vitro. The receptor source for this set is a human donor in good health. Both conserved end residues are trimmed from each CDR3. Size is stated for part of the rows, as once, few or many counts, or as a class when the clone is expanded.

clone size	J gene	V gene	CDR3 protein
once	TRBJ1-1	TRBV7-3	ASSLFVDTEAF
NA	TRBJ2-2	TRBV5-6	ASRRPGMNTGELF
NA	TRBJ2-7	TRBV18	ASSPENYEQY
NA	TRBJ1-1	TRBV19	ASSILRGNTEAF
few	TRBJ1-2	TRBV9	ASSPRSATNYGYT
few	TRBJ2-1	TRBV9	ASSVGTVPVPF
NA	TRBJ2-3	TRBV25-1	ASSVTGTDTQY
NA	TRBJ2-3	TRBV5-1	ASRDRITDTQY
few	TRBJ2-7	TRBV6-5	ASSREIAGRYEQY
once	TRBJ2-1	TRBV5-5	ASSLVGTSYNEQF
NA	TRBJ1-1	TRBV12-5	ASGLTGGTEAF
NA	TRBJ2-5	TRBV6-5	ASSYSMGSGRETQY
NA	TRBJ2-3	TRBV6-1	ASSEARDSWWDTQY
NA	TRBJ2-3	TRBV6-2/TRBV6-3	ASSRNRGQGTSGTDTQY
few	TRBJ2-1	TRBV7-9	ASSLAAFAGGKNNEQF
NA	TRBJ2-6	TRBV25-1	ASSFRGGANVLT
NA	TRBJ2-3	TRBV2	ASGLAGRYTDTQY
few	TRBJ1-3	TRBV5-6	ASSWGSSGNTIY
few	TRBJ2-5	TRBV2	ATATDQETQY
few	TRBJ2-4	TRBV7-9	ASTPGGGGKNIQY
NA	TRBJ2-5	TRBV12-3/TRBV12-4	ASSFGQEETQY
NA	TRBJ1-6	TRBV12-5	ASGLDPHSPLH
NA	TRBJ1-2	TRBV19	ASSPALAEGSIYGYT
NA	TRBJ2-2	TRBV5-8	ASSLEQTNTGELF
few	TRBJ2-1	TRBV7-9	ASTRTKNEQF
NA	TRBJ1-3	TRBV12-3/TRBV12-4	ASSFLANTIY
NA	TRBJ1-2	TRBV3-1/TRBV3-2	ASSQTSGTGGGYT
NA	TRBJ1-1	TRBV12-3/TRBV12-4	ASTRTGNTEAF
NA	TRBJ1-2	TRBV5-1	ASSLNHRDPSGYT
NA	TRBJ2-7	TRBV5-1	ASHGPGDEQY
NA	TRBJ2-5	TRBV7-7	ASSLGNQETQY
NA	TRBJ1-3	TRBV18	ASSPPGLRAPGNTIY